This T cell receptor (beta chain) is from a study of identical twins. CDR1 is SGDLS and CDR2 is YYNGEE in the germline V gene. With V trimmed by 4 bases and J by 6 bases, 8 bases remained unmatched. The CDR3 sequence is 15 residues long. The study, taken as a whole, reports: A lower insertion count was a feature of abundant cord blood beta clonotypes, with no such feature in memory repertoires.

This clonotype occurred a few times. Its specificity is not known. TCRdb re-analysed the 5' RACE reads in MiXCR, keeping a single row per CDR3 protein. The table shows 400,000 to 600,000 distinct CDR3 sequences, with approximately 20% occurring only once. The data also belong to a second study, concerning yellow fever vaccine responses in identical twins.

This sequence originates from a woman aged 18-29 years in good health. The specimen sequenced was CD4+ T cells sorted from blood. The rearrangement links TRBV9 to TRBJ2-1; 9 nucleotides match TRBD2. The CDR3, as DNA: TGTGCCAGCAGCCGAGCGGGAGGACCCGTCAATGAGCAGTTCTTC. Its translation is CASSRAGGPVNEQFF.